This T cell receptor (beta chain) was identified in a study of T cell repertoires in aging, cancer and after chemotherapy. On the study more broadly: Pre- and post-chemotherapy samples were paired from chronic lymphocytic leukemia patients treated with fludarabine- or bendamustine-based regimens.

This clonotype was recorded a few times. Its antigen is not identified. Germline and junction disagree at one end, which may indicate a read error. Rearranged V-D-J TRB sequences were amplified with a mixed TRB-A/B primer pool. TCRdb reprocessed the multiplex PCR reads with MiXCR, giving one entry per CDR3 protein. The sample lists about 4,600 distinct CDR3 sequences; 21% were seen once. Study-level findings and limits: Rebound thymic output was suggested by rising median generation probability during chemotherapy in each cancer cohort.

Amplification of TCR beta used genomic DNA extracted from peripheral blood. CDR3 length: 10 residues. The germline gives CDR1 SEHNR, CDR2 FQNEAQ (reference sequence). The sequenced material came from blood. The rearrangement uses TRBV7-9 and TRBJ1-4; TRBD1 is a possible D gene (6 bases). This TCR derives from a human donor with a blood cancer. CDR3 bases: TGTGCCAGCAGCTTAGAGGACAGCCTATTT. As protein: CASSLEDSLF. The whole variable domain, filled in from reference TRBV7-9 and TRBJ1-4, reads DTGVSQNPRHKITKRGQNVTFRCDPISEHNRLYWYRQTLGQGPEFLTYFQNEAQLEKSRLLSDRFSAERPKGSFSTLEIQRTEQGDSAMYLCASSLEDSLFGSGTQLSVL.